Included here is one T cell receptor beta chain sequence, with context. Its antigen is unknown. In the same sample, other DNA sequences code for this CDR3. The CDR3 runs 15 residues. Looked up from germline, CDR1 is SGHNT and CDR2 is YENEEA. Germline trimming cut 5 bases from V and 1 base from J; bases unmatched to any gene: 4. This record comes from a study of cytomegalovirus exposure and HLA in healthy donors. For the study at large: In an earlier analysis, 95 million to 140 million unique TCR beta sequences were found from some 200 million T cells. Study outcomes and limitations: Specific recognition of CMV antigens was confirmed in vitro for a few chains (all CMV-associated). Sequences of the TCR beta chain were said to predict the HLA-A and HLA-B alleles of most subjects accurately. In an earlier analysis, about 87% or about 30%: the productive usage of most TCR beta V segments.

Primers for the PCR totalled 60 Vbeta and 13 Jbeta. Clones were read by immunoSEQ multiplex PCR, and TCRdb kept only the in-frame ones, dropping some. The sample has some 180,000 clones; around three quarters are singletons. This receptor was identified in a woman in her twenties or thirties in good health and CMV-seropositive. The chain has TRBV11-3 and TRBJ2-2; 7 bases are a match to TRBD1. The sequenced sample consisted of PBMCs. CDR3 amino acids: CASSPRTGNTGELFF. The CDR3, as DNA: TGTGCCAGCAGCCCCCGGACAGGGAACACCGGGGAGCTGTTTTTT.